The sample holds a few counts of the clone carrying this T cell receptor beta chain. Its antigen is currently unknown. The repertoire was sequenced with immunoSEQ multiplex PCR; TCRdb's copy has only in-frame clones and lacks some. The top ten hold more than 9% of the sample, which has 73,000 or so clones, 78% seen once. Under the ViraFEST assay, PBMC were stimulated with viral peptide pools so that antigen-specific CD4+ T cells expanded. Sequencing was performed afterwards. Subsequent to a culture period of nine to ten days, CD4+ T cells were isolated. Absence of prior SARS-CoV-2 infection characterized the vaccine recipients, who showed negative nucleocapsid antibodies. Each well held 1.5 million to 2 million PBMC cultured with around 9.4 ug/ml peptides and about 10 IU/ml IL-2. This specimen belongs to a study of vaccination effects on CD4 cells after COVID-19. V was shortened by 1 base and J by 7 bases, with 3 bases between the two germline ends. The CDR3 extends over 11 amino acids. The germline V gene encodes CDR1 KGHDR and CDR2 SFDVKD.

The source was CD4+ T cells from PBMCs cultured with SARS-CoV-2 spike peptides, collected before COVID-19 vaccination. The receptor's source is a human donor who received a COVID-19 vaccine. This chain links TRBV24-1 with TRBJ1-2; D remains unclear. The CDR3 nucleotides read TGTGCCACCAGTGATTTAAGTGGCTACACCTTC. It yields the protein CATSDLSGYTF.